This T cell receptor beta chain was captured by sequencing in a study of T cells in Graves' hyperthyroidism and ophthalmopathy. General observations from the study: Model-based prediction identified ophthalmopathy a median about 7 months prior to its onset.

RNA transcripts provided the source from which TCR beta CDR3 regions were amplified. An initial round of RT-PCR targeting the TCR CDR3 relied on the HTBI primer set. TCRdb re-called the multiplex PCR reads with MiXCR, one entry per CDR3 protein. The data show about 270,000 distinct CDR3 sequences, with approximately 20% seen just once and under 65% held by the top ten. With regard to this clonotype: Its antigen is unidentified. This may stem from a read error, because a much larger clone lies one nucleotide away.

CDR1 and CDR2 from the germline V gene are SGHTA and FQGNSA. This CDR3 spans 13 amino acids. This chain links TRBV7-2 with TRBJ2-5; D is possibly TRBD1 (5 bases). Source material: blood. The sequence derives from a young man with Graves' ophthalmopathy. The CDR3 DNA sequence: TGTGCCGGCAGCTCGACAGACGAAGAGACCCAGTACTTC. Residues: CAGSSTDEETQYF.